The 2 T cell receptor beta chains given below trace back to one sample, sequenced in a study of blood T cell repertoires in COVID-19. Using immunoSEQ multiplex PCR, the repertoire was profiled, and TCRdb retains in-frame clones only, with some absent. The top ten clones hold 6.5% of a sample with hundreds of thousands of clones, 89% of them seen once. Sequenced input: peripheral blood. Source of these receptors: a man aged 60 to 69 who had recovered from COVID-19.

The rearrangement links TRBV6-6 to TRBJ1-5; tentatively, D is TRBD1 (6 bases). Trimming removed 4 bases at V and 2 bases at J, with 9 bases between. CDR1 MNHNY and CDR2 SVGAGI come from the germline V gene (reference sequence). The CDR3 spans 14 residues. The CDR3 bases are TGTGCCAGCAGTTTCTCAGGGGGCAATCAGCCCCAGCATTTT. Its protein product is CASSFSGGNQPQHF.

The chain links TRBV3-1 (or the pseudogene TRBV3-2) to TRBJ1-4; D possibly corresponds to TRBD1 (5 bases). The CDR3 is 15 residues long. The V and J ends lost 4 bases and 8 bases respectively, with 17 bases between them. Germline-derived CDR1 and CDR2 are LGHDT and YNNKEL (reference sequence). The DNA for the CDR3 is TGTGCCAGCAGCCCAAGGTACGGGGCGGGGGAAAAACTGTTTTTT. It yields the protein CASSPRYGAGEKLFF.